This T cell receptor beta chain was identified during a study of Ad26.COV2.S vaccination and SARS-CoV-2 variants. Study-level information: Into the muscle, Ad26.COV2.S was dosed once or twice, 56 days apart. The study, taken as a whole, reports: Non-spike TCR breadth showed similarity between vaccine and placebo recipients.

Stated treatment: around 19 received Ad26.COV2.S at low or high dose, single or two shots; several received placebo; per-sample allocation not given. Vaccine and placebo recipients were sampled on day 63 after the first injection. The protocol was immunoSEQ multiplex PCR, while the TCRdb copy is restricted to in-frame clones and leaves out a portion. Of around 250,000 clones listed, roughly 85% are singletons. The CDR3 spans 16 residues. Regarding this clone: Its cognate antigen is unknown.

The receptor was isolated from a person between 18 and 65 years old who received the Ad26.COV2.S COVID-19 vaccine or a placebo. Sequences were derived from peripheral blood, sampled in a trial of Ad26.COV2.S vaccine versus placebo. The chain employs TRBV21-1 and TRBJ1-3. TRBV21-1 is a listed pseudogene. CDR3 sequence reads: CASSKMGEFSGNTIYF. The CDR3 DNA reads as TGTGCTAGCAGCAAAATGGGGGAATTCTCTGGAAACACCATATATTTT.